This T cell receptor (beta chain) was observed in a study of blood T cell repertoires in COVID-19. The assay was immunoSEQ multiplex PCR, and TCRdb's table has in-frame clones only and misses some. Of 190,000 or so clones listed, around nine tenths are singletons. The length of the CDR3 is 14 residues. Germline V gene sequence: CDR1 SEHNR, CDR2 FQNEAQ (reference sequence). The ends lost 6 bases at V and 5 bases at J; junction bases unmatched: 6. The chain has TRBV7-9 and TRBJ2-2; TRBD2 matches at 7 bases. The sequenced material came from peripheral blood. The sequence was collected from a woman between 18 and 29 years old who had recovered from COVID-19. The CDR3 nucleotides read TGTGCCAGCAGGTCAAGCGGGGAGACCGGGGAGCTGTTTTTT. Residues: CASRSSGETGELFF. The full variable domain, rest sourced from reference TRBV7-9 and TRBJ2-2, is DTGVSQNPRHKITKRGQNVTFRCDPISEHNRLYWYRQTLGQGPEFLTYFQNEAQLEKSRLLSDRFSAERPKGSFSTLEIQRTEQGDSAMYLCASRSSGETGELFFGEGSRLTVL.